The TCR beta chain described here comes from a study of T cell repertoires in cytomegalovirus infection. Study summary: Public TCR beta signatures marked donors with CMV infection and the matching HLA.

The germline CDR1 and CDR2 sequences are MNHEY and SMNVEV (reference sequence). The CDR3 loop spans 14 amino acids. V was shortened by 6 bases and J by 4 bases, with 15 bases between the two germline ends. TCRdb re-analysed the reads in MiXCR, keeping a single row per CDR3 protein. Of 150,000 to 200,000 distinct CDR3 sequences listed, 8.5% to 10% are singletons. Sequenced input: PBMCs. This clonotype was sampled from a human donor in good health (CMV status not recorded). Some clones in this sample may be carry-over from other donors' samples. The chain recombines TRBV27 with TRBJ2-5, with D possibly matching TRBD2 (6 bases). The CDR3 bases are TGTGCCAGCAGCGGGAGAATGAGGGGAGAGACCCAGTACTTC. Translation: CASSGRMRGETQYF.